The entry below describes one T cell receptor (beta chain). This entry comes from a study of blood T cell repertoires in COVID-19. Whole-study context: Samples of COVID-19 (acute and convalescent) were obtained from the United States, Italy and Spain. T cells, B-cell-depleted T cells, or PBMCs supplied cDNA or gDNA.

Germline CDR1 SGDLS, CDR2 YYNGEE. The CDR3 totals 15 residues. V was clipped by 0 bases and J by 8 bases; unmatched bases: 4. As originally analysed: Reference gene primer amplification gave estimated nucleated cell counts. Assay: immunoSEQ multiplex PCR; the TCRdb copy retains only in-frame clones and omits some. V, J and clone size derive from that table, while D and trimming were established from the DNA sequence. The sample yields 150,000 to 200,000 clones, approximately 90% seen once. In Seattle, patients joined the study during active infection and were tracked longitudinally. This chain links TRBV9 with TRBJ2-1, with 11 bases fitting TRBD2. The sequence was obtained from a young man with COVID-19, enrolled during active disease. The sample taken for sequencing was peripheral blood. Here the CDR3 reads CASSVVSGRADEQFF. The CDR3 nucleotides read TGTGCCAGCAGCGTAGTTAGCGGGAGGGCAGATGAGCAGTTCTTC.